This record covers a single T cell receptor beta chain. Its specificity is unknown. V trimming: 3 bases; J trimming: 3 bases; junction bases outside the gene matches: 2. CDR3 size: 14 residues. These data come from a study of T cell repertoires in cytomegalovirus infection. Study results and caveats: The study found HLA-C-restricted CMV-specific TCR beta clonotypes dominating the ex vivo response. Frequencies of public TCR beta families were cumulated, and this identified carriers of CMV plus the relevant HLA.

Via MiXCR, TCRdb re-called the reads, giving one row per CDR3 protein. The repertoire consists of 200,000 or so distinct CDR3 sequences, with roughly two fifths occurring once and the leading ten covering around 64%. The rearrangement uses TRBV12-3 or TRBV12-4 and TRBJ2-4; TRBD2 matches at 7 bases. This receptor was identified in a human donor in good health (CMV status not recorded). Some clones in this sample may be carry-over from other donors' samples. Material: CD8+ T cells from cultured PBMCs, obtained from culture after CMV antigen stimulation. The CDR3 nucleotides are TGTGCCAGCAGTTTCGGGGGGAACAAAAACATTCAGTACTTC. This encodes CASSFGGNKNIQYF.